Included here is one T cell receptor beta chain sequence, with context. TCRdb re-called the 5' RACE reads through MiXCR, storing one row per CDR3 protein. The sample lists nearly 200,000 distinct CDR3 sequences; approximately 20% were seen once. The data are from a study of T-cell memory formation after mild COVID-19. The CDR3 covers 17 residues. The V and J ends lost 5 bases and 5 bases respectively, with 24 bases between them. Germline V CDR1 and CDR2: MNHEY, SVGAGI. The chain recombines TRBV6-5 with TRBJ1-1, with D perhaps matching TRBD1 (6 bases). Sequenced: PBMCs or a T cell subset sorted from them (not recorded which). The receptor was isolated from an adult woman who had mild COVID-19 (a few samples of this study predate the infection). Cell type and time point are not known. CDR3 in DNA: TGTGCCAGCAGTCGGGGACCCAGGGACAAAAGGAAAACTGAAGCTTTCTTT. Its translation: CASSRGPRDKRKTEAFF.